The next 6 T cell receptor beta chains were all read from a single sample in a study of blood T cell repertoires in COVID-19. Measured with immunoSEQ multiplex PCR; TCRdb has only the in-frame clones, and not every one. The table lists some 340,000 clones, roughly 86% of them singletons, with roughly 5% in the top ten. The sample was PBMCs or T cells enriched from blood (not recorded which). The source of these receptors is a woman in her thirties who had recovered from COVID-19.

The chain carries TRBV2 and TRBJ1-4; D might be TRBD1 (6 bases). CDR1 and CDR2 (germline): SNHLY, FYNNEI. V was cut by 9 bases and J by 7 bases, with 21 bases left in between. The CDR3 sequence is 15 residues long. This CDR3 reads CASRRGGGVSEKLFF. Here the CDR3 DNA reads TGTGCCAGTCGCCGGGGAGGGGGAGTAAGTGAAAAACTGTTTTTT.

The rearrangement joins TRBV30 to TRBJ1-3; 9 nucleotides agree with TRBD1. Germline lookup yields CDR1 GTSNPN and CDR2 SVGIG (reference sequence). The V segment lost 0 bases and the J segment 4 bases; nucleotides outside the gene matches: 10. The length of the CDR3 is 17 residues. CDR3 nucleotides: TGTGCCTGGAGTGTACGTCGCGGACAGGGGAAAGGAAACACCATATATTTT. Protein: CAWSVRRGQGKGNTIYF.

The chain combines TRBV2 with TRBJ2-7; perhaps TRBD2 as D (5 bases). The CDR3 runs to 13 residues. CDR1 SNHLY and CDR2 FYNNEI come from the germline V gene. Trimming pared 7 bases from V and 3 bases from J, leaving 13 bases between. CDR3 sequence: CASKLVGVYEQYF. The CDR3 DNA is TGTGCCAGCAAACTCGTGGGAGTCTACGAGCAGTACTTC.

This chain uses TRBV5-8 with TRBJ2-1; 11 bases are a match to TRBD2. CDR3 size: 15 residues. Germline V CDR1 and CDR2: SGHTS, YDEGEE. The junction had 3 bases not matched to a gene; V was cut back by 1 base and J by 6 bases. The CDR3 sequence is CASSLWGTSGNEQFF. CDR3 nucleotides: TGTGCCAGCAGCTTGTGGGGGACTAGCGGCAATGAGCAGTTCTTC.

The V and J genes are TRBV9 and TRBJ1-6, with a tentative D call TRBD1 (5 bases). V lost 3 bases to trimming and J lost 10 bases, with 11 bases between them. The germline CDR1 and CDR2 sequences are SGDLS and YYNGEE. This CDR3 contains 13 residues. Written as DNA, the CDR3 is TGTGCCAGCAGCGGCGGGACGGACTCACCCCTCCACTTT. Translated: CASSGGTDSPLHF.

The chain joins TRBV3-1 (or the pseudogene TRBV3-2) to TRBJ1-1; TRBD1 is a possible D gene (5 bases). V gave up 1 base and J gave up 4 bases, with 13 bases separating them. This CDR3 spans 15 amino acids. CDR1 and CDR2 from the germline V gene are LGHDT and YNNKEL (reference sequence). CDR3 bases: TGTGCCAGCAGCCAAGCACCCAGGGATGGCACTGAAGCTTTCTTT. Translation: CASSQAPRDGTEAFF.